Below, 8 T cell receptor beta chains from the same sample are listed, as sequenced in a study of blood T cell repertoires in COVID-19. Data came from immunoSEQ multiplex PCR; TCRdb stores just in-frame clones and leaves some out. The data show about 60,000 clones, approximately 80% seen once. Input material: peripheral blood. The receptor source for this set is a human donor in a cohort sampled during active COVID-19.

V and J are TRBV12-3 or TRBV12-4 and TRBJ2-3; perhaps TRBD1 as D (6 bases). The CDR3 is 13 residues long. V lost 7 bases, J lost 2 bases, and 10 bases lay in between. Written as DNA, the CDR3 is TGTGCCAGCACCCGGGACAACACAGATACGCAGTATTTT. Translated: CASTRDNTDTQYF.

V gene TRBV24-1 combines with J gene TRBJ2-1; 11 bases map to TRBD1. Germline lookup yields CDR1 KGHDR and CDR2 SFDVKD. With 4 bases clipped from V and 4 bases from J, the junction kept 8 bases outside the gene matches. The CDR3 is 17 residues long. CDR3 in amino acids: CATSDQDRGRSYNEQFF. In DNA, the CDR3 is TGTGCCACCAGTGACCAGGACAGGGGGCGATCATACAATGAGCAGTTCTTC.

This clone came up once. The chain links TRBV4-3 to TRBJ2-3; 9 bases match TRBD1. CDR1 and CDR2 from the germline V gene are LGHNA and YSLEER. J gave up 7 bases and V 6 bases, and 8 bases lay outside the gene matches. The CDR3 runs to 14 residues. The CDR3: CASRGTGIDNTQYF. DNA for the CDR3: TGCGCCAGCAGAGGGACAGGGATCGATAATACGCAGTATTTT.

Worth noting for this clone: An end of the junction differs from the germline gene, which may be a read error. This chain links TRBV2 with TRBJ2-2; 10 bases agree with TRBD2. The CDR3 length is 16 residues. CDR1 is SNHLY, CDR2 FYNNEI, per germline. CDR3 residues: CASREASGRFTGELFF. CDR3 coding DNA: TGTGCCAGCAGGGAAGCTAGCGGGAGATTCACCGGGGAGCTGTTTTTT.

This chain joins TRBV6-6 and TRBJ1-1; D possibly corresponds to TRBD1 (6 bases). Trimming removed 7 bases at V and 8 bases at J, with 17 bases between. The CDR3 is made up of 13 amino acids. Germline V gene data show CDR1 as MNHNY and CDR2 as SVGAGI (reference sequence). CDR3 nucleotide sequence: TGTGCCAGCACCCCCTGGGGGGGCTGGGAAGCTTTCTTT. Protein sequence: CASTPWGGWEAFF.

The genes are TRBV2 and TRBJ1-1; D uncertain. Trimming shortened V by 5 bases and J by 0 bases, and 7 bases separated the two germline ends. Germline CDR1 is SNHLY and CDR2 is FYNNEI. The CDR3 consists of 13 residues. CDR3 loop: CASSSPVNTEAFF. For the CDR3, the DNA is TGTGCCAGCAGTTCCCCAGTGAACACTGAAGCTTTCTTT. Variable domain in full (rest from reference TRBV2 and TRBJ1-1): EPEVTQTPSHQVTQMGQEVILRCVPISNHLYFYWYRQILGQKVEFLVSFYNNEISEKSEIFDDQFSVERPDGSNFTLKIRSTKLEDSAMYFCASSSPVNTEAFFGQGTRLTVV.

The CDR3 loop reads CASSHLDSGSNYEQYF. The CDR3 nucleotides are TGCGCCAGCAGCCATTTGGACTCTGGGTCCAACTACGAGCAGTACTTC. The V call is TRBV4-1, the J call TRBJ2-7; weak D call: TRBD2 (5 bases). The CDR3 totals 16 residues. Deletions cut 3 bases from V and 3 bases from J, with 18 bases between. Germline V gene sequence: CDR1 MGHRA, CDR2 YSYEKL.

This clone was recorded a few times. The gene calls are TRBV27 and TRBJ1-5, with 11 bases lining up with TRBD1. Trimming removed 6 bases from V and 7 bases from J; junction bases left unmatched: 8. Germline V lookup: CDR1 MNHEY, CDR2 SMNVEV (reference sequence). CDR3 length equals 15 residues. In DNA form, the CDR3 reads TGTGCCAGCAGCTCGACCGGGACAGGGGGGCAGCCCCAGCATTTT. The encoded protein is CASSSTGTGGQPQHF.